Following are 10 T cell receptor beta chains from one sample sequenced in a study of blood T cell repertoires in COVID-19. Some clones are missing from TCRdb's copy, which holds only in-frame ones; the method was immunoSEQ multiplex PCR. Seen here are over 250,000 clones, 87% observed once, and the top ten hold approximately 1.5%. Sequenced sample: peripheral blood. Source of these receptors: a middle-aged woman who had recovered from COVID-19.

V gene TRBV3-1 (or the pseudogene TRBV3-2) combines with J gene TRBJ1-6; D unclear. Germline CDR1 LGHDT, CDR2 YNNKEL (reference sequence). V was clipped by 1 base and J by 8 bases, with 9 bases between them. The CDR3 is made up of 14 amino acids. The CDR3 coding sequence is TGTGCCAGCAGCCAAGTCGGCGGCGATTCACCCCTCCACTTT. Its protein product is CASSQVGGDSPLHF.

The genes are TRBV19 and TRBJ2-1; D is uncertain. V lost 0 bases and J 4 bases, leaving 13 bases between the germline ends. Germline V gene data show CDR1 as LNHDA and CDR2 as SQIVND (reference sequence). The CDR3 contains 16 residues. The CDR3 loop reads CASSIDRLTQYNEQFF. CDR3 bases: TGTGCCAGTAGTATAGATAGACTGACCCAATACAATGAGCAGTTCTTC.

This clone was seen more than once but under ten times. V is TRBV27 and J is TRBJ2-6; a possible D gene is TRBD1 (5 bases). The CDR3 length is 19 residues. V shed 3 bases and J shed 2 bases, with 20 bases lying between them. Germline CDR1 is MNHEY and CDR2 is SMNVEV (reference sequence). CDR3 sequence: CASSFVGAWAEAGANVLTF. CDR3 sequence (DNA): TGTGCCAGCAGTTTCGTTGGGGCGTGGGCGGAAGCTGGGGCCAACGTCCTGACTTTC.

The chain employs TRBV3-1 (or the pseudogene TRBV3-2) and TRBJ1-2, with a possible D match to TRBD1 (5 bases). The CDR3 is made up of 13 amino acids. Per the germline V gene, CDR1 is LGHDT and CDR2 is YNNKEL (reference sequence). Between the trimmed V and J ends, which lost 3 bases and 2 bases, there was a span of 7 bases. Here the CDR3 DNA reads TGTGCCAGCAGCCATGGGGGGAACTATGGCTACACCTTC. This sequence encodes CASSHGGNYGYTF.

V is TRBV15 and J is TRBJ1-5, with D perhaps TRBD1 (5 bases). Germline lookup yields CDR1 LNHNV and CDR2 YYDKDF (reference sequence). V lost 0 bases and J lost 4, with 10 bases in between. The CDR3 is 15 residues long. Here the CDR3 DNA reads TGTGCCACCAGCAGAGATCGTGCAGGGAATCAGCCCCAGCATTTT. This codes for CATSRDRAGNQPQHF.

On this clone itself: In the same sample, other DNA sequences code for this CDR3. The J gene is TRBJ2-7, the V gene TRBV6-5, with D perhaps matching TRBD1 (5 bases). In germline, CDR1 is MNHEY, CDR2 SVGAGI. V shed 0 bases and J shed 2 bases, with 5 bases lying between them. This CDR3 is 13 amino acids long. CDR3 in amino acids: CASSYSGAYEQYF. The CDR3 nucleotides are TGTGCCAGCAGTTACTCAGGGGCCTACGAGCAGTACTTC.

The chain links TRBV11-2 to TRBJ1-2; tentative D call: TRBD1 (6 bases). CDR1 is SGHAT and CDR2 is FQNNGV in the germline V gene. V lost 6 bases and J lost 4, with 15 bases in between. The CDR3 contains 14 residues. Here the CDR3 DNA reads TGTGCCAGCAGACTATCAGGGGCGAGCTATGGCTACACCTTC. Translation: CASRLSGASYGYTF.

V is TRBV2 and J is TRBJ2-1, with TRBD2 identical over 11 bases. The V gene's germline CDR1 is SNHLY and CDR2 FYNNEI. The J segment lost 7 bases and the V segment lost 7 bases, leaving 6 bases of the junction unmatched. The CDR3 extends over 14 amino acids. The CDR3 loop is CASMKTSGTNEQFF. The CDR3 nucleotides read TGTGCCAGCATGAAGACTAGCGGGACTAATGAGCAGTTCTTC.

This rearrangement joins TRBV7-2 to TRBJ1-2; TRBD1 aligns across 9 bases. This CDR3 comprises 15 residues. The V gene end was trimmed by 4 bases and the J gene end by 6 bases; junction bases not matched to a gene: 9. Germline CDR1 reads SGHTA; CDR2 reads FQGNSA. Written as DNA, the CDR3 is TGTGCCAGCAGCTACACAGGGGGCGTTATCCATGGCTACACCTTC. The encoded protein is CASSYTGGVIHGYTF.

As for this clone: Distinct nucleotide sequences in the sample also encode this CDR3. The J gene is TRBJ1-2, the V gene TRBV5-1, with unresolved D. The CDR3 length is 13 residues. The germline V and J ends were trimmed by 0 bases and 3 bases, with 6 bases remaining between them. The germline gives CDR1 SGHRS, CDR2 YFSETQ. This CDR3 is CASSLGADYGYTF. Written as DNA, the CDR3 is TGCGCCAGCAGCTTGGGGGCAGACTATGGCTACACCTTC.